Detailed here is one T cell receptor (beta chain). The sample belongs to a study of T cell responses to AZD1222 COVID-19 vaccine. Germline CDR1 reads LNHNV; CDR2 reads YYDKDF (reference sequence). This CDR3 region has 14 residues. The germline V and J ends were trimmed by 8 bases and 4 bases, with 15 bases remaining between them. Assay used: immunoSEQ multiplex PCR; TCRdb lists only in-frame clones, some missing. The table has approximately 150,000 clones, about 92% seen once. The material was peripheral blood, obtained after recovery from COVID-19. The TCR sequence derives from an adult who had recovered from COVID-19. The chain joins TRBV15 to TRBJ1-5; TRBD1 is a possible D gene (6 bases). Here the CDR3 reads CATALGGGNQPQHF. CDR3 sequence (DNA): TGTGCCACCGCTTTAGGGGGGGGGAATCAGCCCCAGCATTTT.